This TCR beta chain was identified during a study of cytomegalovirus exposure and HLA in healthy donors. Study conclusions and caveats: Using a false discovery rate of 0.05, a later analysis showed that about 16,000 TCR beta sequences were associated with HLA alleles.

Germline CDR1 is SEHNR and CDR2 is FQNEAQ (reference sequence). The CDR3 length is 14 residues. Trimming cost V 1 base and J 2 bases, with 8 bases left between them. PCR was performed using 60 Vbeta and 13 Jbeta primers. Data came from immunoSEQ multiplex PCR; TCRdb stores just in-frame clones and leaves some out. The sample shows 120,000 to 150,000 clones, roughly 88% of them seen only once. In the case of this clone: Antigen specificity is unknown.

The chain links TRBV7-9 to TRBJ2-5; tentative D call: TRBD1 (6 bases). The source of this sequence is a middle-aged woman in good health and CMV-seronegative. The specimen sequenced was PBMCs. The CDR3 is CASSLVGHQETQYF. CDR3 in DNA: TGTGCCAGCAGCTTAGTGGGACATCAAGAGACCCAGTACTTC.